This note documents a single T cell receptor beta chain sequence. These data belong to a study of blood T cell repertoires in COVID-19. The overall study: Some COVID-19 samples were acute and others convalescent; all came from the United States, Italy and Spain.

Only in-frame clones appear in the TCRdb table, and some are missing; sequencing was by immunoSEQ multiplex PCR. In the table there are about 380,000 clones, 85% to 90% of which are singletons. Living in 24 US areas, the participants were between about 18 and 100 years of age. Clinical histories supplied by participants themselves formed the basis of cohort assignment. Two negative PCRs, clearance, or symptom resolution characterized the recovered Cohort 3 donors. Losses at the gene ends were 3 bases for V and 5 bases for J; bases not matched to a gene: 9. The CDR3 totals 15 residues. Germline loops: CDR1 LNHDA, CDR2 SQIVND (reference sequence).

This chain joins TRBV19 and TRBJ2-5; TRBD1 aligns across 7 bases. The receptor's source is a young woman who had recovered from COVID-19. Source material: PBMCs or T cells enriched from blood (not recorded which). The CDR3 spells CASSIFDRAGETQYF. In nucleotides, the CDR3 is TGTGCCAGTAGTATTTTCGACAGGGCAGGGGAGACCCAGTACTTC.